These 16 T cell receptor beta chains originate from one sample sequenced in a study of regulatory T cells in long-lasting Graves disease. Combining iRepertoire HTBI primers with Arm-PCR of CDR3 regions, the authors built TCR beta libraries. TCRdb reanalysed the multiplex PCR reads using MiXCR and keeps one entry per CDR3 protein. The data contain 400,000 to 600,000 distinct CDR3 sequences, 20% to 25% of them singletons. Time point specified: persistent/refractory GD, antithyroid drugs over 5 years with positive TRAb. Preparation of the TCR library used RNA extracted from PBMCs. The sequences come from peripheral blood mononuclear cells (PBMCs), collected when the disease was refractory, from a patient treated with antithyroid drugs. The receptors shown here come from a female donor with Graves disease.

The genes are TRBV20-1 and TRBJ2-3; 8 bases align to TRBD2. V trimming: 4 bases; J trimming: 2 bases; junction bases outside the gene matches: 11. This CDR3 contains 16 residues. Germline loops: CDR1 DFQATT, CDR2 SNEGSKA (reference sequence). CDR3 coding DNA: TGCAGTGCTACCCGCCCTGTTAGCGGGGCCACAGATACGCAGTATTTT. Protein product: CSATRPVSGATDTQYF.

Concerning this clonotype itself: This is likely an artifact of a read error, given a far larger clone one base away. The chain links TRBV7-9 to TRBJ1-1; a weak D match, TRBD1 (6 bases). The germline V gene encodes CDR1 SEHNR and CDR2 FQNEAQ (reference sequence). This CDR3 has 14 amino acids. V was shortened by 4 bases and J by 3 bases, with 12 bases between the two germline ends. The CDR3 sequence: CASSSRTADTEAFF. The DNA of the CDR3 is TGTGCCAGCAGCTCCAGGACAGCGGACACTGAAGCTTTCTTT.

This clonotype was counted only a few times. This chain links TRBV12-3 or TRBV12-4 with TRBJ2-2; D might be TRBD1 (6 bases). The V end lost 6 bases, the J end lost 2 bases, and 16 bases lay between the germline ends. The CDR3 runs to 16 residues. The chain's CDR3 is CASSLQGSRNTGELFF. The CDR3 nucleotides read TGTGCCAGCAGCCTACAGGGTTCTCGTAACACCGGGGAGCTGTTTTTT.

Many counts were recorded for this clonotype. The rearrangement links TRBV28 to TRBJ1-2; unclear D gene. Germline CDR1 reads MDHEN; CDR2 reads SYDVKM. V lost 1 base, J lost 10 bases, and 10 bases lay in between. This CDR3 has 12 residues. The CDR3 loop reads CASSLLQRDYTF. CDR3 sequence (DNA): TGTGCCAGCAGTTTATTACAGAGAGACTACACCTTC.

This clonotype occurred a few times. This chain links TRBV12-3 or TRBV12-4 with TRBJ2-1; 14 bases match TRBD2. There are 13 residues in the CDR3. Losses at the gene ends were 8 bases for V and 13 bases for J; bases not matched to a gene: 7. This CDR3 reads CASSGLAGVVQFF. DNA for the CDR3: TGTGCCAGCTCGGGACTAGCGGGAGTGGTTCAGTTCTTC.

The rearrangement uses TRBV9 and TRBJ2-2; 9 bases fit TRBD1. Germline V gene lookup returns CDR1 SGDLS and CDR2 YYNGEE. This CDR3 comprises 16 residues. The trim removed 4 bases at V and 7 bases at J, leaving 11 bases unmatched. CDR3 in amino acids: CASSPWTGEHFGELFF. In DNA form, the CDR3 reads TGTGCCAGCAGCCCTTGGACAGGGGAACACTTCGGGGAGCTGTTTTTT.

This clonotype showed up just a few times. The chain combines TRBV6-5 with TRBJ2-3, with 8 positions matching TRBD1. The CDR3 totals 16 residues. CDR1 is MNHEY and CDR2 is SVGAGI in the germline V gene. V lost 1 base and J lost 5; bases outside the gene matches: 8. CDR3 residues: CASSYFLGQGEDTQYF. In DNA form, the CDR3 reads TGTGCCAGCAGTTACTTTTTAGGACAGGGTGAAGATACGCAGTATTTT.

This clonotype was detected a few times. The rearrangement joins TRBV7-8 to TRBJ2-3; 9 positions match TRBD2. There are 16 residues in the CDR3. Germline CDR1 reads SGHVS; CDR2 reads FQNEAQ. V lost 5 bases, J lost 2 bases, and 8 bases stayed unmatched. The CDR3 sequence is CASSPPLAGYTDTQYF. The CDR3 coding sequence is TGTGCCAGCAGCCCGCCCCTAGCGGGGTACACAGATACGCAGTATTTT.

Note on this clonotype: The germline gene is not matched at one end of the junction; a read error may be the cause. The J gene is TRBJ2-7, the V gene TRBV4-3, with 10 bases that match TRBD1. The CDR3 sequence is 15 residues long. Germline V CDR1 and CDR2: LGHNA, YSLEER. The chain's CDR3 is CASSQEPGQGYEQYF. The CDR3 DNA is TGTGCCAGCAGCCAAGAGCCGGGACAGGGGTACGAGCAGTACTTC.

This clonotype has more than one count but fewer than ten. This chain links TRBV20-1 with TRBJ1-4; TRBD1 might be the D (5 bases). The CDR3 contains 18 residues. V was shortened by 3 bases and J by 6 bases, with 26 bases between the two germline ends. Germline V gene data show CDR1 as DFQATT and CDR2 as SNEGSKA (reference sequence). CDR3 nucleotides: TGCAGTGCTAGGGCCCTTGAGCAGGGACGAATTCGGGATGAAAAACTGTTTTTT. This gives the protein CSARALEQGRIRDEKLFF.

As to this clonotype: At one end, the junction sequence differs from germline, possibly due to a read error. V and J are TRBV6-2 or TRBV6-3 and TRBJ2-7, with D uncertain. CDR1 MNHEY and CDR2 SVGEGT come from the germline V gene. CDR3 size: 14 residues. The CDR3: CASSEGIISYEQHF. The CDR3 DNA is TGTGCCAGCAGTGAAGGGATAATATCCTACGAGCAGCACTTC.

In nucleotides, the CDR3 is TGTGCCAGCTCGCGGGGGGACGACCAAGAGACCCAGTACTTC. This codes for CASSRGDDQETQYF. The genes are TRBV18 and TRBJ2-5; 8 bases line up with TRBD2. Germline lookup yields CDR1 KGHSH and CDR2 LQKENI. V was clipped by 6 bases and J by 0 bases; unmatched bases: 3. The CDR3 is 14 amino acids.

This chain links TRBV6-2 or TRBV6-3 with TRBJ2-6; TRBD1 aligns across 7 bases. This CDR3 spans 16 amino acids. Germline trimming cut 5 bases from V and 0 bases from J; bases unmatched to any gene: 4. Germline assignment: CDR1 MNHEY and CDR2 SVGEGT. This CDR3 reads CASSDRARSGANVLTF. CDR3 nucleotide sequence: TGTGCCAGCAGTGACAGGGCCCGCTCTGGGGCCAACGTCCTGACTTTC.

Points on this clonotype: This likely stems from a read error, as it lies one base from a far larger clone. The CDR3 DNA is TGTGCCAGCAGTGGGGACAGGGGAGAGACCCAGTACTTC. Amino acid sequence: CASSGDRGETQYF. V usage is TRBV6-1 and J usage is TRBJ2-5, with 10 bases identical to TRBD1. Germline CDR1 and CDR2: MNHNS and SASEGT. With 4 bases clipped from V and 4 bases from J, the junction kept 0 bases outside the gene matches. The CDR3 length is 13 residues.

This clonotype was found many times. The chain has TRBV2 and TRBJ1-1; D not certain. The CDR3 extends over 12 amino acids. Germline lookup yields CDR1 SNHLY and CDR2 FYNNEI. V lost 7 bases and J lost 6, with 12 bases in between. The CDR3 sequence: CASTGDLAEAFF. The CDR3 DNA follows: TGTGCCAGCACGGGAGACCTCGCTGAAGCTTTCTTT.

This chain links TRBV28 with TRBJ2-2; D remains ambiguous. Deletions cut 1 base from V and 2 bases from J, with 14 bases between. The CDR3 has 17 amino acids. The germline V gene has CDR1 MDHEN and CDR2 SYDVKM. The CDR3 reads CASSLSRRSFNTGELFF. CDR3 nucleotides: TGTGCCAGCAGTTTATCCAGGCGGAGCTTCAACACCGGGGAGCTGTTTTTT. The full variable domain, rest sourced from reference TRBV28 and TRBJ2-2, is DVKVTQSSRYLVKRTGEKVFLECVQDMDHENMFWYRQDPGLGLRLIYFSYDVKMKEKGDIPEGYSVSREKKERFSLILESASTNQTSMYLCASSLSRRSFNTGELFFGEGSRLTVL.